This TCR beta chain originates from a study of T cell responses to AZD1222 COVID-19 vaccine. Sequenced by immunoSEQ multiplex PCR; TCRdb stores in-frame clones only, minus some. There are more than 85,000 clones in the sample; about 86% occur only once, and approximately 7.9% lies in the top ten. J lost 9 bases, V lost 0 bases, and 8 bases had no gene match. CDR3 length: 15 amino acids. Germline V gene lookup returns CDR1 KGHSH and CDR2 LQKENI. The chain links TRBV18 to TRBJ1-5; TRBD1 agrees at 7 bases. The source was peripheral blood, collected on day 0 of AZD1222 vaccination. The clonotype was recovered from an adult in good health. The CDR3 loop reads CASSPPNRPGGPQHF. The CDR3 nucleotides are TGTGCCAGCTCACCACCGAACAGGCCAGGGGGGCCCCAGCATTTT.